This T cell receptor beta chain is drawn from a study of T cells expressing NK-cell markers. Per germline, CDR1 DFQATT and CDR2 SNEGSKA (reference sequence). CDR3 length: 15 amino acids. TCRdb reworked the 5' RACE reads into one entry per CDR3 protein, no DNA. The sample totals some 280,000 distinct CDR3 sequences. Sequencing was done on a sample of blood T cells: a sorted CD56 or NKG2C T cell subset, CD4+ or CD8+ T cells, or bulk PBMC T cells (not recorded which). This sequence joins TRBV20-1 and TRBJ2-2; TCRdb lists TRBD1, though no DNA is available to test this call. The receptor's source is a man aged 18 to 29 in good health. CDR3 sequence: CSARTPGTPAGELFF.